This is a list of T cell receptor beta chains from one sample in a study of cytomegalovirus exposure and HLA in healthy donors. Data came from immunoSEQ multiplex PCR; TCRdb stores just in-frame clones and leaves some out. The table lists about 260,000 clones, about 90% of them singletons. Sequenced sample: PBMCs. The receptors originated from a woman aged 25 to 39 in good health and CMV-seronegative. Each CDR3 is given with its conserved first and last residue. The D gene is left open where the match is weak. Clone size is shown for a subset of rows, as once, few, many or a class of expanded clone.

TRBD1,TRBJ2-7,TRBV6-1,.,TGTGCCAGCATTTTATTCAGGGACAGTTACGAGCAGTACTTC,CASILFRDSYEQYF
.,TRBJ2-2,TRBV11-2,.,TGTGCCAGTAAATGGGTGGGGTTCACCGGGGAGCTGTTTTTT,CASKWVGFTGELFF
.,TRBJ2-5,TRBV5-1,.,TGCGCCAGCAGCTTGTTTGGTACGAGTCAAGAGACCCAGTACTTC,CASSLFGTSQETQYF
.,TRBJ2-7,TRBV30,once,TGTGCCTGGAGTGTACGGGCAGTTGAGGACTACGAGCAGTACTTC,CAWSVRAVEDYEQYF
.,TRBJ2-7,TRBV4-2,.,TGTGCCAGCAGCCAAGAGCCGGGACCTTACGAGCAGTACTTC,CASSQEPGPYEQYF
.,TRBJ1-2,TRBV7-2,.,TGTGCCATCCTCTCAGGGGCGGAAGTTACCTATGGCTACACCTTC,CAILSGAEVTYGYTF
TRBD1,TRBJ2-1,TRBV28,.,TGTGCCAGCAGATCCCCCGTGACAGGGGAGAAGTTCTTC,CASRSPVTGEKFF
.,TRBJ2-7,TRBV28,.,TGTGCCAGCAGCCCCCCGACAGTCTCCTACGAGCAGTACTTC,CASSPPTVSYEQYF
TRBD2,TRBJ2-7,TRBV19,.,TGTGCCAGTAGTATGGGTGGGACTAGCGGGAGTTCCGAGCAGTACTTC,CASSMGGTSGSSEQYF
TRBD1,TRBJ2-7,TRBV5-6,.,TGTGCCAGCAGCTTGGGGGACAGTGCCTACGAGCAGTACTTC,CASSLGDSAYEQYF
.,TRBJ2-6,TRBV19,.,TGTGCCAGTAGTGACAAGAGAGGCTCTGGGGCCAACGTCCTGACTTTC,CASSDKRGSGANVLTF
TRBD1,TRBJ2-1,TRBV7-2,.,TGTGCCAGCAGCCACAAAAGACAGGGGCACTCCTACAATGAGCAGTTCTTC,CASSHKRQGHSYNEQFF
.,TRBJ1-1,TRBV6-6,.,TGTGCCAGCAGTTACGGGATAGGGCAGCCAAACACTGAAGCTTTCTTT,CASSYGIGQPNTEAFF
.,TRBJ2-3,TRBV12-5,once,TGTGCTAGTGGTTTAGAGCGAACCACAGATACGCAGTATTTT,CASGLERTTDTQYF
.,TRBJ1-1,TRBV9,.,TGTGCCAGCAGCGGGGGGGCCACCATGAACACTGAAGCTTTCTTT,CASSGGATMNTEAFF
.,TRBJ2-7,TRBV11-2,.,TGTGCCAGCAGCTCGGACAGTTCCGAGCAGTACTTC,CASSSDSSEQYF
.,TRBJ2-2,TRBV29-1,.,TGCAGCATCTGCGTCAGTTATGGCGGGGAGCTGTTTTTT,CSICVSYGGELFF
.,TRBJ2-2,TRBV19,.,TGTGCCAGTAGTATAGACGGCCCGGGGCAGGGTAACACCGGGGAGCTGTTTTTT,CASSIDGPGQGNTGELFF
TRBD1,TRBJ1-5,TRBV30,.,TGTGCCTGGAGTGCGACAGGGAACAATCAGCCCCAGCATTTT,CAWSATGNNQPQHF
.,TRBJ2-7,TRBV27,.,TGTGCCAGCAGTTTTGATGGAAGAGGCTCCTACGAGCAGTACTTC,CASSFDGRGSYEQYF
TRBD1,TRBJ2-7,TRBV25-1,.,TGTGCCAGCCTCGGGACAGCCAGCTCCTACGAGCAGTACTTC,CASLGTASSYEQYF
.,TRBJ2-2,TRBV11-2,.,TGTGCCAGCAGCCCCGGGCCAGGCGGGAACACCGGGGAGCTGTTTTTT,CASSPGPGGNTGELFF
TRBD2,TRBJ2-2,TRBV9,.,TGTGCCAGCAGCCTTTCAGCGGGAGGTCTCACCGGGGAGCTGTTTTTT,CASSLSAGGLTGELFF
.,TRBJ1-1,TRBV6-1,few,TGTGCCAGCAGTGAAGACCATAGGGAGACTGAAGCTTTCTTT,CASSEDHRETEAFF
.,TRBJ2-5,TRBV7-8,.,TGTGCCAGCAGCTTAGCGGTAGTCCAAGAGACCCAGTACTTC,CASSLAVVQETQYF
.,TRBJ2-3,TRBV5-1,.,TGCGCCAGCAGCTTGCGCTATCGGACTCAAAGGGTAGATACGCAGTATTTT,CASSLRYRTQRVDTQYF
.,TRBJ2-7,TRBV6-6,.,TGTGCCAGCAGTTTCGGATCAAGCTACGAGCAGTACTTC,CASSFGSSYEQYF
.,TRBJ2-7,TRBV7-8,.,TGTGCCAGCAGCTTAGACTTTAGCGGCAACTCCTACGAGCAGTACTTC,CASSLDFSGNSYEQYF
.,TRBJ2-3,TRBV7-9,.,TGTGCCAGCAGCTTAGGAGACAGTCCGACAGATACGCAGTATTTT,CASSLGDSPTDTQYF